These 23 T cell receptor beta chains came from one sample sequenced in a study of blood T cell repertoires in COVID-19. Profiled with immunoSEQ multiplex PCR; TCRdb holds only in-frame clones, not every one. The profile covers a few hundred thousand clones, with less than 90% appearing a single time and about 4.9% taken by the ten largest. Material: PBMCs or T cells enriched from blood (not recorded which). These receptors were obtained from a woman in her 50s who had recovered from COVID-19.

This clone was seen only once. For the CDR3, the DNA is TGTGCCAGCAGCTTAATTCTAGCCCACACAGATACGCAGTATTTT. It is translated as CASSLILAHTDTQYF. The chain uses TRBV11-2 and TRBJ2-3, with a tentative D call TRBD2 (5 bases). Germline V CDR1 and CDR2: SGHAT, FQNNGV. The CDR3 is 15 amino acids. Trimming removed 2 bases from V and 2 bases from J, with 11 bases in between.

J is TRBJ2-7 and V is TRBV6-2 or TRBV6-3; TRBD1 matches at 7 bases. This CDR3 is 12 amino acids long. Germline V lookup: CDR1 MNHEY, CDR2 SVGEGT. J lost 6 bases, V lost 5 bases, and 4 bases had no gene match. As DNA, the CDR3 is TGTGCCAGCAGTCGAACAGGGGTCGAGCAGTACTTC. Translation gives CASSRTGVEQYF.

The CDR3 protein is CASSFNGDSPLHF. The DNA of the CDR3 is TGTGCCAGCAGCTTTAACGGGGATTCACCCCTCCACTTT. This sequence joins TRBV7-9 and TRBJ1-6; D is ambiguous. This CDR3 spans 13 amino acids. CDR1 is SEHNR, CDR2 FQNEAQ, per germline (reference sequence). Trimming removed 3 bases at V and 8 bases at J, with 8 bases between.

This sequence joins TRBV7-2 and TRBJ2-1, with 7 bases that match TRBD2. V shed 5 bases and J 7 bases; nucleotides not matched to a gene: 11. From germline, CDR1 is SGHTA and CDR2 FQGNSA. This CDR3 spans 15 amino acids. CDR3 in amino acids: CASSPTRSGGNEQFF. In DNA form, the CDR3 reads TGTGCCAGCAGCCCAACCCGGTCGGGGGGTAATGAGCAGTTCTTC.

The chain couples TRBV27 to TRBJ2-1; maybe TRBD2 (6 bases). The CDR3 spans 14 residues. Trimming took 6 bases from V and 0 from J, leaving 9 bases between them. CDR1 is MNHEY, CDR2 SMNVEV, per germline (reference sequence). The CDR3 spells CASRERASYNEQFF. CDR3 sequence (DNA): TGTGCCAGCAGAGAGCGGGCCTCCTACAATGAGCAGTTCTTC.

V and J are TRBV30 and TRBJ1-2; D unresolved. Trimming cost V 4 bases and J 3 bases, with 3 bases left between them. Germline-derived CDR1 and CDR2 are GTSNPN and SVGIG (reference sequence). The CDR3 runs 10 residues. For the CDR3, the DNA is TGTGCCTGGAAGCACTATGGCTACACCTTC. This gives the protein CAWKHYGYTF.

This chain uses TRBV11-2 with TRBJ2-3, with D possibly matching TRBD1 (6 bases). V lost 5 bases and J 1 base, leaving 7 bases between the germline ends. Germline V lookup: CDR1 SGHAT, CDR2 FQNNGV. The CDR3 is made up of 13 amino acids. The CDR3 nucleotides are TGTGCCAGCAGCGGGGGCCGCACAGATACGCAGTATTTT. Translated, it gives CASSGGRTDTQYF.

The chain links TRBV7-2 to TRBJ1-2, with 10 bases aligning to TRBD1. The junction had 11 bases not matched to a gene; V was cut back by 0 bases and J by 4 bases. Per the germline V gene, CDR1 is SGHTA and CDR2 is FQGNSA. CDR3 size: 18 residues. DNA for the CDR3: TGTGCCAGCAGCTTAGCGGCGACAGGGGGCGCGTACTTCTATGGCTACACCTTC. It encodes CASSLAATGGAYFYGYTF.

In DNA, the CDR3 is TGTGCCTGGAGTGAGCAGGGGGCCGTTGCTTTCTTT. The encoded protein is CAWSEQGAVAFF. The rearrangement links TRBV30 to TRBJ1-1; 8 bases are shared with TRBD1. Looked up from germline, CDR1 is GTSNPN and CDR2 is SVGIG (reference sequence). The CDR3 consists of 12 residues. J was trimmed by 11 bases and V by 1 base; bases with no gene match: 6.

The chain uses TRBV5-1 and TRBJ2-5; a possible D gene is TRBD2 (6 bases). Between the trimmed V and J ends, which lost 2 bases and 4 bases, there was a span of 18 bases. The CDR3 length is 16 residues. The germline gives CDR1 SGHRS, CDR2 YFSETQ. The CDR3 DNA follows: TGCGCCAGCAGCTTTGTTTGGGAGGTCGGGGCAGAGACCCAGTACTTC. Translated: CASSFVWEVGAETQYF.

The chain uses TRBV10-3 and TRBJ1-2; D might be TRBD1 (5 bases). The CDR3 length is 15 residues. Trimming took off 7 bases at V and 4 bases at J, with 19 bases between the two ends. Germline lookup yields CDR1 ENHRY and CDR2 SYGVKD. This CDR3 reads CAITGGFGEPYGYTF. The DNA of the CDR3 is TGTGCCATCACCGGGGGGTTTGGGGAACCCTATGGCTACACCTTC.

This rearrangement joins TRBV11-3 to TRBJ2-3; 9 nucleotides match TRBD1. The CDR3 is 18 amino acids. V dropped 5 bases and J dropped 0; count of bases not matched to a gene: 12. CDR1 SGHNT and CDR2 YENEEA come from the germline V gene. CDR3 residues: CASSIRDRVLSSTDTQYF. The CDR3 nucleotides read TGTGCCAGCAGCATACGGGACAGGGTCCTTTCTAGCACAGATACGCAGTATTTT.

The CDR3 loop is CASSPQVNYGYTF. CDR3 DNA sequence: TGCGCCAGCAGCCCACAGGTTAACTATGGCTACACCTTC. The chain recombines TRBV4-3 with TRBJ1-2; possible D gene TRBD1, 5 bases. CDR3 length: 13 amino acids. V gave up 4 bases and J gave up 1 base, with 7 bases separating them. Per the germline V gene, CDR1 is LGHNA and CDR2 is YSLEER.

Details on this clone: An end of the junction does not agree with germline; a read error may underlie this. The chain joins TRBV11-2 to TRBJ2-1; D perhaps matches TRBD2 (6 bases). Germline values: CDR1 SGHAT, CDR2 FQNNGV. This CDR3 has 11 residues. In DNA, the CDR3 is TGTGCCAGCAGCTTAGTTGGGAGGCAGGTCTTC. Translating it yields CASSLVGRQVF.

This clone was observed a handful of times. V and J are TRBV10-3 and TRBJ1-1; D possibly corresponds to TRBD1 (5 bases). Trimming stripped 10 bases from V and 1 base from J, with 16 bases between. The CDR3 runs to 14 residues. CDR1 ENHRY and CDR2 SYGVKD come from the germline V gene. Here the CDR3 reads CANPRGTENTEAFF. CDR3 nucleotides: TGTGCCAATCCACGGGGGACGGAGAACACTGAAGCTTTCTTT.

This rearrangement joins TRBV6-2 or TRBV6-3 to TRBJ1-1; 12 bases fit TRBD1. Trimming took 0 bases from V and 5 from J; bases not matched to a gene: 7. This CDR3 is built from 17 residues. The V gene's germline CDR1 is MNHEY and CDR2 SVGEGT. The CDR3, as DNA: TGTGCCAGCAGTTACTCGATGGGACAGGGGGCGGGTACTGAAGCTTTCTTT. Amino acid sequence: CASSYSMGQGAGTEAFF.

The V and J genes are TRBV12-3 or TRBV12-4 and TRBJ1-1, with 12 bases matching TRBD1. The CDR3 extends over 13 amino acids. V dropped 5 bases and J dropped 11; count of bases not matched to a gene: 6. In nucleotides, the CDR3 is TGTGCCAGCAGTCCCCCGGGACAGGGGGCTGCTTTCTTT. Amino acids: CASSPPGQGAAFF.

The chain carries TRBV13 and TRBJ2-4, with TRBD1 identical over 7 bases. The CDR3 has 14 amino acids. Unmatched junction bases numbered 7, after V lost 8 bases and J lost 3 bases. Germline V gene lookup returns CDR1 PRHDT and CDR2 FYEKMQ (reference sequence). The CDR3: CASSRGLGKNIQYF. The CDR3 nucleotides are TGTGCCAGCTCGAGGGGGCTTGGCAAAAACATTCAGTACTTC.

The rearrangement joins TRBV19 to TRBJ1-1; 9 nucleotides match TRBD1. V shed 6 bases, J shed 4 bases, and the junction held 9 bases outside the gene matches. This CDR3 has 15 amino acids. Per the germline V gene, CDR1 is LNHDA and CDR2 is SQIVND (reference sequence). The DNA for the CDR3 is TGTGCCAGTAGCCAACAGGGGGCCGGCATCACTGAAGCTTTCTTT. This encodes CASSQQGAGITEAFF.

V is TRBV20-1 and J is TRBJ1-2; D remains unclear. Germline CDR1 and CDR2: DFQATT and SNEGSKA (reference sequence). There are 11 residues in the CDR3. The ends were cut back, 0 bases at V and 6 bases at J, with 5 bases in the middle. The CDR3 DNA reads as TGCAGTGCTAGAGAGGCGGATGGCTACACCTTC. This gives the protein CSAREADGYTF.

The chain couples TRBV11-3 to TRBJ1-3; the D is unclear. The CDR3 covers 15 residues. Deletions cut 1 base from V and 0 bases from J, with 7 bases between. The germline V gene has CDR1 SGHNT and CDR2 YENEEA. CDR3 bases: TGTGCCAGCAGCTTAGGTTCCTACTCTGGAAACACCATATATTTT. This encodes CASSLGSYSGNTIYF.

This clone has more than one count but fewer than ten. This chain links TRBV19 with TRBJ1-2, with a possible D match to TRBD1 (5 bases). V lost 5 bases to trimming and J lost 4 bases, with 20 bases between them. The germline gives CDR1 LNHDA, CDR2 SQIVND (reference sequence). This CDR3 is built from 16 residues. In DNA form, the CDR3 reads TGTGCCAGTAGTCCTGAGGGACTCATGAGGCCCTATGGCTACACCTTC. It encodes CASSPEGLMRPYGYTF. The whole variable domain, remainder taken from reference TRBV19 and TRBJ1-2, is DGGITQSPKYLFRKEGQNVTLSCEQNLNHDAMYWYRQDPGQGLRLIYYSQIVNDFQKGDIAEGYSVSREKKESFPLTVTSAQKNPTAFYLCASSPEGLMRPYGYTFGSGTRLTVV.

This chain joins TRBV3-1 (or the pseudogene TRBV3-2) and TRBJ1-4; the D gene is possibly TRBD1 (6 bases). The V gene's germline CDR1 is LGHDT and CDR2 YNNKEL (reference sequence). The V end was cut by 3 bases, the J end by 4 bases, with 12 bases between. This CDR3 has 15 residues. As DNA, the CDR3 is TGTGCCAGCAGCCACCGGGACATAGTTAATGAAAAACTGTTTTTT. Its protein is CASSHRDIVNEKLFF.